This T cell receptor (beta chain) was identified during a study of shared clonotypes between healthy human individuals. V was trimmed by 4 bases and J by 5 bases, leaving 14 bases between them. From germline, CDR1 is MDHEN and CDR2 SYDVKM. The length of the CDR3 is 15 residues. The assay was immunoSEQ multiplex PCR, and TCRdb's table has in-frame clones only and misses some. The profile shows 2 million to 2.5 million clones, 85% to 95% of them singletons. Sequencing was done on a sample of naive CD4+ T cells from PBMCs. The subset denotes: CD45RA+ positively selected. The chain is built from TRBV28 and TRBJ1-4; a possible D gene is TRBD1 (6 bases). The source is a man younger than 30 in good health. Some clones in this sample may be carry-over from other donors' samples. DNA for the CDR3: TGTGCCAGCAGTTCCCGGGACATTTCGAATGAAAAACTGTTTTTT. This codes for CASSSRDISNEKLFF.